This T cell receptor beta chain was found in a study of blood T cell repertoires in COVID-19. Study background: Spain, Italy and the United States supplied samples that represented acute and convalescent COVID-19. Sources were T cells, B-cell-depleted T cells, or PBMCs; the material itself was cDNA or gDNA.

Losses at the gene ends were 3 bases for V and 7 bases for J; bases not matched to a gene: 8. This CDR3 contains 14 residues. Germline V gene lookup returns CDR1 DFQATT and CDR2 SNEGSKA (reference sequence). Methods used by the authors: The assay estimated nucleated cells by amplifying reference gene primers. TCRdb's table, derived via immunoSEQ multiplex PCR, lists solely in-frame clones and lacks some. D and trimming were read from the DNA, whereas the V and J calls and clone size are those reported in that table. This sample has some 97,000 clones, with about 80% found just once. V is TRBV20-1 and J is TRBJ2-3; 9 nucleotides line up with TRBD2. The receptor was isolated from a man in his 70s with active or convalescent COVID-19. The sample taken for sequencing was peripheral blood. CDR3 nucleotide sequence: TGCAGTGCTAGTACCTCCCTAGCGGGGAATACGCAGTATTTT. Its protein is CSASTSLAGNTQYF.